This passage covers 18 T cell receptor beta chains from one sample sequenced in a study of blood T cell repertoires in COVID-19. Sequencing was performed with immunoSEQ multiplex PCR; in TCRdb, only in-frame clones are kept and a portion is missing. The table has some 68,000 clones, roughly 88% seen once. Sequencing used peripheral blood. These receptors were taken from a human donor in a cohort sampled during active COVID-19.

CDR3 amino acids: CASTASPGTGELFF. CDR3 bases: TGTGCCAGCACCGCCTCGCCGGGGACCGGGGAGCTGTTTTTT. The gene calls are TRBV6-4 and TRBJ2-2; tentatively, D is TRBD2 (5 bases). The V and J ends lost 7 bases and 5 bases respectively, with 14 bases between them. The germline V gene has CDR1 MRHNA and CDR2 SNTAGT. The CDR3 is 14 amino acids.

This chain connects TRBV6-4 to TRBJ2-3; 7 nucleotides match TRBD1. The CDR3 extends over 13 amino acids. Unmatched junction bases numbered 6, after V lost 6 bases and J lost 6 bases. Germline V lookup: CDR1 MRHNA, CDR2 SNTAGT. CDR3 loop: CASRRQGTDTQYF. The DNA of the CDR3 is TGTGCCAGCAGGAGACAGGGAACCGATACGCAGTATTTT.

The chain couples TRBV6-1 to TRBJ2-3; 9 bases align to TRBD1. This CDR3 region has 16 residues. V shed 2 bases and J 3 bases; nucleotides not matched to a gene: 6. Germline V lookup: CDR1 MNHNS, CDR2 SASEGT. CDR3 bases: TGTGCCAGCAGTGAATTAGGGGGACAGGGTACAGATACGCAGTATTTT. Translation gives CASSELGGQGTDTQYF.

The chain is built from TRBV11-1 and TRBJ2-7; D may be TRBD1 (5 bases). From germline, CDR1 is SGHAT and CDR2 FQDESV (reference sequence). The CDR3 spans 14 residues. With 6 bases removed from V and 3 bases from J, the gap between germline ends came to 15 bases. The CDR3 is CASRQQGSGYEQYF. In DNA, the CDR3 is TGTGCCAGCAGACAGCAGGGAAGTGGCTACGAGCAGTACTTC.

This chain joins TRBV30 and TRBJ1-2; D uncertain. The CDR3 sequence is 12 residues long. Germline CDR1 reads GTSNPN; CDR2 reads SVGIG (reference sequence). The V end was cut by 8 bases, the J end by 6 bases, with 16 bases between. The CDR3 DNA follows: TGTGCCGGCTATAAACCACGGGATGGCTACACCTTC. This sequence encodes CAGYKPRDGYTF.

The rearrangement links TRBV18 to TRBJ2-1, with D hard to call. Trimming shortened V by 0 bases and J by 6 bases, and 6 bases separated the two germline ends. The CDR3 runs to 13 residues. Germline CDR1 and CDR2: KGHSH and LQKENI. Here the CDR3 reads CASSPPSLNEQFF. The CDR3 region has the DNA TGTGCCAGCTCACCACCGTCCCTCAATGAGCAGTTCTTC.

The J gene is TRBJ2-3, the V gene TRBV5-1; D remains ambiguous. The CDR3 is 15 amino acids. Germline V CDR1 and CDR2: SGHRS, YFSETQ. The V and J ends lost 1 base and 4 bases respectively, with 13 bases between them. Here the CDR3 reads CASSLIGMRSDTQYF. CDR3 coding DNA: TGCGCCAGCAGCTTGATAGGCATGAGGTCAGATACGCAGTATTTT.

As DNA, the CDR3 is TGTGCCAGCTCACCAGAGAATCAGCCCCAGCATTTT. Its protein is CASSPENQPQHF. The genes are TRBV18 and TRBJ1-5; D unresolved. CDR3 length: 12 amino acids. CDR1 is KGHSH, CDR2 LQKENI, per germline. Trimming took 2 bases from V and 4 from J, leaving 3 bases between them.

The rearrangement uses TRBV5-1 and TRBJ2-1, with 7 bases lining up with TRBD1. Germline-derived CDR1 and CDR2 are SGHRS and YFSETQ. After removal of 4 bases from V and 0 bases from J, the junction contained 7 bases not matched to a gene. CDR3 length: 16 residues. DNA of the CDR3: TGCGCCAGCAGCCCCGGACAGGAGAGCTCCTACAATGAGCAGTTCTTC. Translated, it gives CASSPGQESSYNEQFF.

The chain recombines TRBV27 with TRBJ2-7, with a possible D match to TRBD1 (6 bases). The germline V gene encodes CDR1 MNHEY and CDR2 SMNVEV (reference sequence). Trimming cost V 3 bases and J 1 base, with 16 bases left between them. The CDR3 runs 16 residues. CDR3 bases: TGTGCCAGCAGTTTCGCTAGGACAGTTCGATCCTACGAGCAGTACTTC. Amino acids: CASSFARTVRSYEQYF.

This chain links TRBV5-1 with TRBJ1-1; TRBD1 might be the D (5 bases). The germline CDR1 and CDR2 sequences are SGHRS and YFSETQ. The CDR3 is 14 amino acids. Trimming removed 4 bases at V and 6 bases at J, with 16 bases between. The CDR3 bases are TGCGCCAGCAGCCTAGCGGGACCGGGGGCTGAAGCTTTCTTT. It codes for CASSLAGPGAEAFF.

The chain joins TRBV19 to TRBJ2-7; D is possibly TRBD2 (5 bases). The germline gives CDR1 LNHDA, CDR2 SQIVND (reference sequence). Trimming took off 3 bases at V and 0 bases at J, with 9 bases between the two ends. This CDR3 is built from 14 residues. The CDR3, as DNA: TGTGCCAGTAGTATGAGCGGAACCTCCTACGAGCAGTACTTC. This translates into CASSMSGTSYEQYF.

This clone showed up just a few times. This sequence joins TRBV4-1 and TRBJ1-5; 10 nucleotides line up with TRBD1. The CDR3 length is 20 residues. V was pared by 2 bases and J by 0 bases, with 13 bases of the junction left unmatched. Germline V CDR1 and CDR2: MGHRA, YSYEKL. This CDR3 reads CASSQLWMGQGRYSNQPQHF. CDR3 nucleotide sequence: TGCGCCAGCAGCCAACTATGGATGGGACAGGGGAGATATAGCAATCAGCCCCAGCATTTT.

CDR3 in amino acids: CASSPRPGLGAYNEQFF. CDR3 nucleotide sequence: TGTGCCAGCAGCCCCCGGCCGGGACTAGGTGCCTACAATGAGCAGTTCTTC. The chain is built from TRBV7-9 and TRBJ2-1; 8 bases line up with TRBD2. Germline-derived CDR1 and CDR2 are SEHNR and FQNEAQ (reference sequence). This CDR3 has 17 amino acids. The V gene end was trimmed by 5 bases and the J gene end by 2 bases; junction bases not matched to a gene: 11.

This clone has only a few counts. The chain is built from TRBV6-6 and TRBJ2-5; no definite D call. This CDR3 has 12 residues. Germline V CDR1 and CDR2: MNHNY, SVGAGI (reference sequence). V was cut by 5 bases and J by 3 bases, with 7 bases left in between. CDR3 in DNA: TGTGCCAGCAGTATACAGAAAGAGACCCAGTACTTC. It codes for CASSIQKETQYF.

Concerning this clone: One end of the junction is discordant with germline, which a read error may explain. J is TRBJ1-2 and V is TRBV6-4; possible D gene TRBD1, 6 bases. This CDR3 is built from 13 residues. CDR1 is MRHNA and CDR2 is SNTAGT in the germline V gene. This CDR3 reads CASRDRSRGGYTF. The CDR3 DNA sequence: TGTGCCAGCCGTGACAGGTCCCGAGGGGGCTACACCTTC.

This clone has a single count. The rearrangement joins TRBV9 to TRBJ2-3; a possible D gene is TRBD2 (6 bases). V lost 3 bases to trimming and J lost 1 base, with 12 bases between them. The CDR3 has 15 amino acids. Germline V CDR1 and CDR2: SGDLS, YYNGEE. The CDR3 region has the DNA TGTGCCAGCAGCGGTGGGGGGATCCGCACAGATACGCAGTATTTT. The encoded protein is CASSGGGIRTDTQYF.

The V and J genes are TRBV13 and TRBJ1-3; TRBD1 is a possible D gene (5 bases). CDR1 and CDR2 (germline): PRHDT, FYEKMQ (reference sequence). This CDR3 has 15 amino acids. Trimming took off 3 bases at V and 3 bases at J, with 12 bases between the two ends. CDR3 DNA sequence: TGTGCCAGCAGCTTTTTGGGGAGGGGTGGAAACACCATATATTTT. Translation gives CASSFLGRGGNTIYF.